This T cell receptor beta chain was recorded in a study of blood T cells in healthy people across ages. Broader study findings: Roughly linearly, TCR beta diversity per million T cells fell as age increased.

Note on this clonotype: Its antigen remains unknown.

They isolated at least 6 million PBMCs from each sample. A J-beta primer mix and a sample-barcoded 5' primer were used in a second PCR of roughly 6 to 11 cycles. TCRdb recomputed calls from the 5' RACE reads with MiXCR, one row per CDR3 protein. The sample lists some 1.5 million distinct CDR3 sequences, roughly 30% occurring once. This CDR3 comprises 14 residues. Trimming removed 0 bases at V and 3 bases at J, with 12 bases between. The germline V gene has CDR1 SQVTM and CDR2 ANQGSEA. This chain uses TRBV29-1 with TRBJ2-7; D is possibly TRBD2 (6 bases). The sequence derives from a woman aged 25 to 39 in good health. The sample consisted of blood. The CDR3 spells CSVEEGVGGYEQYF. The CDR3, as DNA: TGCAGCGTTGAAGAGGGGGTCGGGGGCTACGAGCAGTACTTC.